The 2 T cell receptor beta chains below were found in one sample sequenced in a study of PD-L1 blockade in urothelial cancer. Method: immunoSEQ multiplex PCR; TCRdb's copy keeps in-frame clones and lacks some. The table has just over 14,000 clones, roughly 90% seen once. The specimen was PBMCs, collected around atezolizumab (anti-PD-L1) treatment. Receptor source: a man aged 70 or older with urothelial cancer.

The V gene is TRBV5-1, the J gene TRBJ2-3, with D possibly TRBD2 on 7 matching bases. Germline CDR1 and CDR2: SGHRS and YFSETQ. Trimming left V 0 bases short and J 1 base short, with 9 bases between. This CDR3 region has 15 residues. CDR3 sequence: CASSLEGGGTDTQYF. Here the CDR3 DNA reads TGCGCCAGCAGCTTGGAGGGGGGGGGCACAGATACGCAGTATTTT.

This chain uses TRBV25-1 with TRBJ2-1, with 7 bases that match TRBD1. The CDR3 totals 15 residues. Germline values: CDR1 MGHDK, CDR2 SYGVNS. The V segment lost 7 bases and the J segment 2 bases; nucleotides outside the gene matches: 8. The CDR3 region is CASKNRDSPYNEQFF. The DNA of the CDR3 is TGTGCCAGCAAGAACCGGGACAGCCCCTACAATGAGCAGTTCTTC.